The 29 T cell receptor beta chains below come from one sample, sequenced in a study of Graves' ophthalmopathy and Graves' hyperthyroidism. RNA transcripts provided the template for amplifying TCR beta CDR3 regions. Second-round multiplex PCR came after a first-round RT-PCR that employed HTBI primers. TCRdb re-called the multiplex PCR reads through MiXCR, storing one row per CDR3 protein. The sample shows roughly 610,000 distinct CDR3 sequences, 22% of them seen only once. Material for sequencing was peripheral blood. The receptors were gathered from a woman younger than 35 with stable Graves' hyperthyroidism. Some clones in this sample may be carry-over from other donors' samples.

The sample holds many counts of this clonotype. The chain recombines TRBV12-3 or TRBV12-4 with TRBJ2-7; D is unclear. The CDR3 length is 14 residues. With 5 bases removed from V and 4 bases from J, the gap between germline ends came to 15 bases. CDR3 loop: CASSPSPAWYEQYF. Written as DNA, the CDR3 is TGTGCCAGCAGTCCCTCTCCGGCCTGGTACGAGCAGTACTTC.

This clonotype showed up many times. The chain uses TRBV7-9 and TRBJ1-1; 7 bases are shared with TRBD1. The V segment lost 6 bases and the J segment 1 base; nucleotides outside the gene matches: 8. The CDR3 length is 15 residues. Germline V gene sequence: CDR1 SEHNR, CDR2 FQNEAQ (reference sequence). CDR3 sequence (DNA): TGTGCCAGCAGTACTATGGACAGGCGGAACACTGAAGCTTTCTTT. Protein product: CASSTMDRRNTEAFF.

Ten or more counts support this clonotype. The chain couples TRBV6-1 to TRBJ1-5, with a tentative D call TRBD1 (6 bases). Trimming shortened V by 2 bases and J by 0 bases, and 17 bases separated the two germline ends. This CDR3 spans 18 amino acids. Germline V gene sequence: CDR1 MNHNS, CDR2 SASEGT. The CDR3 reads CASSEPTGGGLSNQPQHF. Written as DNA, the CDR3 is TGTGCCAGCAGTGAACCCACCGGGGGCGGGCTTAGCAATCAGCCCCAGCATTTT.

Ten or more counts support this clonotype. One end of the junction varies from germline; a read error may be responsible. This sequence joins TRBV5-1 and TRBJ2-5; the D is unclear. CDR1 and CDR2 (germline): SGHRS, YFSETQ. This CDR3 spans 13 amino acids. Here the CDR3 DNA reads TGTGCCAGCAGCTTAAACGGCCAAGAGACCCAGTACTTC. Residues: CASSLNGQETQYF.

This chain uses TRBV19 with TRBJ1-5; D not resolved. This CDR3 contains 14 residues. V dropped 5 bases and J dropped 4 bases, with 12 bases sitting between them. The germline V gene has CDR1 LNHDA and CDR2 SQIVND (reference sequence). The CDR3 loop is CASSWSQDNQPQHF. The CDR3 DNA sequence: TGTGCCAGTAGTTGGAGTCAAGATAATCAGCCCCAGCATTTT.

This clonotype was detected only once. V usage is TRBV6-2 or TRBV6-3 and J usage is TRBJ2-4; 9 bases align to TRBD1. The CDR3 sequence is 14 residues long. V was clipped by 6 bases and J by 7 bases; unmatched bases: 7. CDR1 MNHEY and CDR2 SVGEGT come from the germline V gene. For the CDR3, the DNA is TGTGCCAGCAGCGGGGACAGGGTAGGGAACATTCAGTACTTC. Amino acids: CASSGDRVGNIQYF.

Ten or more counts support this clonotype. The CDR3: CASSPGDYTVYEQYF. CDR3 DNA sequence: TGTGCCAGCAGCCCCGGGGACTATACGGTATACGAGCAGTACTTC. The chain joins TRBV11-2 to TRBJ2-7; 7 positions match TRBD2. The CDR3 has 15 amino acids. The V gene end was trimmed by 5 bases and the J gene end by 4 bases; junction bases not matched to a gene: 11. The germline V gene encodes CDR1 SGHAT and CDR2 FQNNGV. The full variable domain, in which reference TRBV11-2 and TRBJ2-7 provide the parts outside the CDR3, is EAGVAQSPRYKIIEKRQSVAFWCNPISGHATLYWYQQILGQGPKLLIQFQNNGVVDDSQLPKDRFSAERLKGVDSTLKIQPAKLEDSAVYLCASSPGDYTVYEQYFGPGTRLTVT.

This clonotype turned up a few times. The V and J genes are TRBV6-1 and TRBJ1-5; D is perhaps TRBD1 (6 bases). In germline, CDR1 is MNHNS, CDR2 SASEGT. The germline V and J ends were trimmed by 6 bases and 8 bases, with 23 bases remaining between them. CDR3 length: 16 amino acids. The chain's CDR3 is CASSELPGVTGKPQHF. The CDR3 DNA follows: TGTGCCAGCAGCGAGCTGCCAGGGGTGACGGGGAAGCCCCAGCATTTT.

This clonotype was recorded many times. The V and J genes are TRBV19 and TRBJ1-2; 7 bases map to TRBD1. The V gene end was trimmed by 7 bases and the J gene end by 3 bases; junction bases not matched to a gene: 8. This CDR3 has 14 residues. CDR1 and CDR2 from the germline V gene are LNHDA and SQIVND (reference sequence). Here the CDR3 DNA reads TGTGCCAGTAAAACGGGACAGCACGACTATGGCTACACCTTC. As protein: CASKTGQHDYGYTF.

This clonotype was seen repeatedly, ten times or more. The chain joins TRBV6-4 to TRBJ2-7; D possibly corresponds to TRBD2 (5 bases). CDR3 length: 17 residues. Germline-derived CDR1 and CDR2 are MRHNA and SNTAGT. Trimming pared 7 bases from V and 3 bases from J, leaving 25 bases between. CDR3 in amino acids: CASTSSTVRTIGYEQYF. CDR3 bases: TGTGCCAGCACCTCTAGCACGGTCAGAACGATTGGCTACGAGCAGTACTTC.

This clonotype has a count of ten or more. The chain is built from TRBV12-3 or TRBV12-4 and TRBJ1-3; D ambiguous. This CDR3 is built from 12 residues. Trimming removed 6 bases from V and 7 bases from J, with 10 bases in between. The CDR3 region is CASSSLRNTIYF. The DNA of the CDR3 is TGTGCCAGCAGCTCCCTCAGGAACACCATATATTTT.

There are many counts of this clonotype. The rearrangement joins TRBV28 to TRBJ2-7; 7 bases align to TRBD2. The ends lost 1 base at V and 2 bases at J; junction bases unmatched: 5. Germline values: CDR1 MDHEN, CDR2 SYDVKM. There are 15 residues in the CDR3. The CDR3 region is CASSLFGLGTYEQYF. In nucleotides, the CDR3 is TGTGCCAGCAGTTTATTTGGACTAGGCACCTACGAGCAGTACTTC.

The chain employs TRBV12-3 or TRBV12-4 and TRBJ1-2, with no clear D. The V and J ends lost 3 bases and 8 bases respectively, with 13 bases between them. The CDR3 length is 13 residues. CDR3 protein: CASSFVPKGGYTF. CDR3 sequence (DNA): TGTGCCAGCAGTTTCGTACCAAAAGGAGGCTACACCTTC.

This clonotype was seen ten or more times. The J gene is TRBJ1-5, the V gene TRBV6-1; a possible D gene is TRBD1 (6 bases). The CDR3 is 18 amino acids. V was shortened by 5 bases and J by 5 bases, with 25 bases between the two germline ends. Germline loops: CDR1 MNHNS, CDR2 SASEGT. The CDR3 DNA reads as TGTGCCAGCAGTAAATTCGGACGATACAGGGTGGAGCATCAGCCCCAGCATTTT. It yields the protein CASSKFGRYRVEHQPQHF.

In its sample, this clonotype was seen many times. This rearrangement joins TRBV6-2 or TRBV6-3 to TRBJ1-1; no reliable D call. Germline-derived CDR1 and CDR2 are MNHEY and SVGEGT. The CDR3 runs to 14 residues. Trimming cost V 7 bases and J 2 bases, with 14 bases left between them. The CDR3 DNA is TGTGCCAGCAAAACCGAACAGCATAACACTGAAGCTTTCTTT. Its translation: CASKTEQHNTEAFF.

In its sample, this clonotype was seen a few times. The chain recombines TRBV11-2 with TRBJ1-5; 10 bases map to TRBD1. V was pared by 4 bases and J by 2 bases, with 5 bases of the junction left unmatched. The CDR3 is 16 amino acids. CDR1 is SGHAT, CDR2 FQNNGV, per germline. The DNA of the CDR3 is TGTGCCAGCAGCTCCGGGACAGGGGAAGGCAATCAGCCCCAGCATTTT. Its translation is CASSSGTGEGNQPQHF.

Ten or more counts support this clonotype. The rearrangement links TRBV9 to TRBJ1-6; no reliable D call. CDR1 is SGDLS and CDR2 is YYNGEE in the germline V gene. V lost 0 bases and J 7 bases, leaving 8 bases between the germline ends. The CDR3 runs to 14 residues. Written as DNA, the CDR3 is TGTGCCAGCAGCGTAGAGTCCATAAATTCACCCCTCCACTTT. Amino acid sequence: CASSVESINSPLHF.

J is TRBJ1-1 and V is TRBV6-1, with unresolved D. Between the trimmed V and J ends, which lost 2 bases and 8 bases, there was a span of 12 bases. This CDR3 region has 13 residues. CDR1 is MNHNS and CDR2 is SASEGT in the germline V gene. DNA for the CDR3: TGTGCCAGCAGTGAATCCGAGCGCGGCGAAGCTTTCTTT. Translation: CASSESERGEAFF.

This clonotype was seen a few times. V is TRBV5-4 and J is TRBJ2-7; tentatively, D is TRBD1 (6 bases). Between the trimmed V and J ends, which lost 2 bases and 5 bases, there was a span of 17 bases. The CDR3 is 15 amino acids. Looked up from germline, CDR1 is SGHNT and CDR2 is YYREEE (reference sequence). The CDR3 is CASSFEPGAHHEQYF. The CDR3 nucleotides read TGTGCCAGCAGCTTCGAGCCAGGGGCGCACCACGAGCAGTACTTC.

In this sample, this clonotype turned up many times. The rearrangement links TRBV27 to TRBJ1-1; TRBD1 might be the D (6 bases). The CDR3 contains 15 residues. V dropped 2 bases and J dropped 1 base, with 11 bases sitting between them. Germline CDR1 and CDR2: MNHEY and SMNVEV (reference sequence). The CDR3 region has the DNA TGTGCCAGCAGTTTAGTGGGGGCGCGGAACACTGAAGCTTTCTTT. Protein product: CASSLVGARNTEAFF.

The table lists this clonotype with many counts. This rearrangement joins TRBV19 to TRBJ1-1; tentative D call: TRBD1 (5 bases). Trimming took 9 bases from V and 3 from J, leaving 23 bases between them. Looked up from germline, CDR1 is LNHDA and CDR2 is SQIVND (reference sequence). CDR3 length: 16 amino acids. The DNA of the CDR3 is TGTGCCAGCAGACAGACCCCGGGGCGGGGGGACACTGAAGCTTTCTTT. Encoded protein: CASRQTPGRGDTEAFF.

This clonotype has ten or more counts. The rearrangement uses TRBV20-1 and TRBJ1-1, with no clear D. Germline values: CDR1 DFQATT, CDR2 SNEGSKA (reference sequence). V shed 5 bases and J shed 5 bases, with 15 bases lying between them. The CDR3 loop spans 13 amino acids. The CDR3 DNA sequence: TGCAGTGCTCAACCACCATCTGGGACTGAAGCTTTCTTT. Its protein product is CSAQPPSGTEAFF.

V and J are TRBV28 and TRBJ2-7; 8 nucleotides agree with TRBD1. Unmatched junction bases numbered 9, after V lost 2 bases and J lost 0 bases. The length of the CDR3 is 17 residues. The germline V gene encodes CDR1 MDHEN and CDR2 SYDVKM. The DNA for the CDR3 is TGTGCCAGCAGTTTAGCCCAGGGACAGGTGAGCTCCTACGAGCAGTACTTC. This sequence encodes CASSLAQGQVSSYEQYF.

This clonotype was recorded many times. CDR3 in DNA: TGTGCCAGCAGGACAGGGGGCATATCTGGAAACACCATATATTTT. Translation gives CASRTGGISGNTIYF. The chain is built from TRBV6-1 and TRBJ1-3; 10 nucleotides line up with TRBD1. With V trimmed by 6 bases and J by 1 base, 3 bases remained unmatched. The CDR3 contains 15 residues. Germline CDR1 MNHNS, CDR2 SASEGT.

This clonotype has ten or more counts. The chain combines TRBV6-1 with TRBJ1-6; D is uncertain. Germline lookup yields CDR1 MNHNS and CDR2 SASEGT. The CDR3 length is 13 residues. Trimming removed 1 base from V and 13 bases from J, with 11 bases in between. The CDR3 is CASSEVNHRPLHF. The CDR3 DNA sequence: TGTGCCAGCAGTGAAGTTAACCACCGGCCCCTCCACTTT.

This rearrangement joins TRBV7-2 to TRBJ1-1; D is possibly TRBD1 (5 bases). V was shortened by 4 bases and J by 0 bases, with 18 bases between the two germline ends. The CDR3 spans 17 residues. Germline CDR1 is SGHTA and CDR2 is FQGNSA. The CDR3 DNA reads TGTGCCAGCAGCTCCCCCCCGGGGCAAGGGGTGAACACTGAAGCTTTCTTT. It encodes CASSSPPGQGVNTEAFF.

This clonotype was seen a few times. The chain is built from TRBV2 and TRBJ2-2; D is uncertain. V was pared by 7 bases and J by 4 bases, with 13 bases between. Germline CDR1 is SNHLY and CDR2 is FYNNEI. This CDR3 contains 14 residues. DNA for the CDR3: TGTGCCAGCACTTTCCAGGACGGCACCGGGGAGCTGTTTTTT. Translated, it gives CASTFQDGTGELFF.

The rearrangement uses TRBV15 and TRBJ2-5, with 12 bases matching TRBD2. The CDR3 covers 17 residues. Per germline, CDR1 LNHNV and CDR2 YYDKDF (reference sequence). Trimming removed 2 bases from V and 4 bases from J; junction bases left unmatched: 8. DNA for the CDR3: TGTGCCACCAGCAGATTATCTAGCGGGGGGGCCGGAGAGACCCAGTACTTC. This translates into CATSRLSSGGAGETQYF.

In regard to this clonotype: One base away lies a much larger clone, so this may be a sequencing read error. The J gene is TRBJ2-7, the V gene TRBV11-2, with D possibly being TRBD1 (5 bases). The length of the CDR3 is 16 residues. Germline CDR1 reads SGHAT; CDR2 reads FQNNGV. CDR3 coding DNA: TGTTCCAGCAGCCCATCGGCTCCACAGGACCCCTACGAGCAGTACTTC. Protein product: CSSSPSAPQDPYEQYF.